The clone carrying this T cell receptor beta chain has only a few counts. These data belong to a study of blood T cell repertoires in COVID-19. Losses at the gene ends were 3 bases for V and 9 bases for J; bases not matched to a gene: 9. The CDR3 consists of 16 residues. Germline CDR1 reads DFQATT; CDR2 reads SNEGSKA (reference sequence). The method was immunoSEQ multiplex PCR; TCRdb's version includes in-frame clones alone and lacks a portion of them. The table has roughly 21,000 clones, roughly 89% seen once. The receptor was isolated from a man aged 70 or older with active COVID-19. The J gene is TRBJ2-1, the V gene TRBV20-1; TRBD2 matches 15 bases. What was sequenced was peripheral blood. The CDR3 DNA reads as TGCAGTGCTAGTCTAGGACTAGCGGGGGGGCAGAGTGAGCAGTTCTTC. It specifies CSASLGLAGGQSEQFF.